This passage covers 20 T cell receptor beta chains from one sample sequenced in a study of cytomegalovirus exposure and HLA in healthy donors. In the PCR, 60 Vbeta and 13 Jbeta primers were used. Assay: immunoSEQ multiplex PCR; the TCRdb copy retains only in-frame clones and omits some. The profile shows about 190,000 clones, 80% of them singletons. The sequenced material came from PBMCs. The receptor source for this set is a boy under 18 in good health and CMV-seronegative.

V usage is TRBV10-3 and J usage is TRBJ2-2, with 7 bases that match TRBD2. The junction had 6 bases not matched to a gene; V was cut back by 6 bases and J by 2 bases. The length of the CDR3 is 15 residues. CDR1 and CDR2 (germline): ENHRY, SYGVKD. The CDR3 loop reads CAIRGGSRNTGELFF. Here the CDR3 DNA reads TGTGCCATCAGAGGCGGGAGTAGAAACACCGGGGAGCTGTTTTTT.

The chain combines TRBV29-1 with TRBJ2-7; 11 bases fit TRBD2. The CDR3 length is 13 residues. Trimming removed 4 bases from V and 7 bases from J; junction bases left unmatched: 6. Germline CDR1 reads SQVTM; CDR2 reads ANQGSEA. The DNA for the CDR3 is TGCAGCGTTGTAGCGGGAGGGCCAGGGGAGCAGTACTTC. As protein: CSVVAGGPGEQYF.

This chain links TRBV6-5 with TRBJ2-5; 11 bases are a match to TRBD1. V lost 3 bases, J lost 7 bases, and 7 bases stayed unmatched. CDR1 and CDR2 from the germline V gene are MNHEY and SVGAGI. The CDR3 spans 15 residues. The chain's CDR3 is CASSYGTGGFATQYF. CDR3 DNA: TGTGCCAGCAGTTATGGGACAGGGGGTTTTGCGACCCAGTACTTC.

V and J are TRBV9 and TRBJ1-5; 7 nucleotides align to TRBD1. Losses at the gene ends were 2 bases for V and 2 bases for J; bases not matched to a gene: 4. CDR1 is SGDLS and CDR2 is YYNGEE in the germline V gene. The CDR3 is made up of 15 amino acids. The chain's CDR3 is CASSVGTVGNQPQHF. The DNA for the CDR3 is TGTGCCAGCAGCGTCGGGACAGTGGGCAATCAGCCCCAGCATTTT.

This clone was counted only a few times. The rearrangement links TRBV11-1 to TRBJ1-4; no firm D call. With 4 bases removed from V and 5 bases from J, the gap between germline ends came to 8 bases. CDR1 is SGHAT and CDR2 is FQDESV in the germline V gene (reference sequence). This CDR3 contains 13 residues. The CDR3 DNA reads TGTGCCAGCAGCTGGACTGTAAATGAAAAACTGTTTTTT. Translating gives CASSWTVNEKLFF.

By share, this clone counts as medium-sized. The rearrangement uses TRBV25-1 and TRBJ1-1; a possible D gene is TRBD1 (5 bases). The CDR3 is 14 amino acids. The V end was cut by 4 bases, the J end by 5 bases, with 14 bases between. Looked up from germline, CDR1 is MGHDK and CDR2 is SYGVNS. Here the CDR3 DNA reads TGTGCCAGCAGTGCCCCCGGGGGTAGGACTGAAGCTTTCTTT. It translates to CASSAPGGRTEAFF.

The V call is TRBV19, the J call TRBJ2-2; TRBD1 matches at 10 bases. Germline CDR1 reads LNHDA; CDR2 reads SQIVND (reference sequence). The CDR3 runs 18 residues. After removal of 2 bases from V and 4 bases from J, the junction contained 10 bases not matched to a gene. The CDR3 here is CASSISFWTGGVTGELFF. CDR3 DNA sequence: TGTGCCAGTAGTATATCTTTCTGGACAGGGGGTGTCACCGGGGAGCTGTTTTTT. The variable domain in full, with the rest retrieved from reference TRBV19 and TRBJ2-2, is DGGITQSPKYLFRKEGQNVTLSCEQNLNHDAMYWYRQDPGQGLRLIYYSQIVNDFQKGDIAEGYSVSREKKESFPLTVTSAQKNPTAFYLCASSISFWTGGVTGELFFGEGSRLTVL.

The V call is TRBV11-2, the J call TRBJ1-1; D might be TRBD1 (5 bases). This CDR3 has 16 residues. Trimming removed 4 bases from V and 4 bases from J, with 19 bases in between. Germline V gene data show CDR1 as SGHAT and CDR2 as FQNNGV. This CDR3 reads CASSSRQGSRSTEAFF. As DNA, the CDR3 is TGTGCCAGCAGCTCCCGCCAGGGATCCAGGAGCACTGAAGCTTTCTTT.

J is TRBJ1-1 and V is TRBV19; unclear D gene. The CDR3 is made up of 14 amino acids. Germline loops: CDR1 LNHDA, CDR2 SQIVND (reference sequence). V was trimmed by 3 bases and J by 0 bases, leaving 8 bases between them. In nucleotides, the CDR3 is TGTGCCAGTAGTATCCAGGTATTGAACACTGAAGCTTTCTTT. Translated: CASSIQVLNTEAFF.

The chain employs TRBV7-3 and TRBJ2-3; no clear D. The CDR3 covers 17 residues. V lost 5 bases and J 0 bases, leaving 18 bases between the germline ends. Germline CDR1 and CDR2: SGHTA and FQGTGA. CDR3 amino acids: CASSGAGGLISTDTQYF. In nucleotides, the CDR3 is TGTGCCAGCAGCGGAGCTGGCGGCCTGATTAGCACAGATACGCAGTATTTT.

This chain joins TRBV9 and TRBJ1-1, with 8 bases identical to TRBD1. Germline lookup yields CDR1 SGDLS and CDR2 YYNGEE. J lost 6 bases, V lost 0 bases, and 4 bases had no gene match. The CDR3 is 14 residues long. The CDR3 bases are TGTGCCAGCAGCGTAGGGACAGGGACAGCTGAAGCTTTCTTT. Translating it yields CASSVGTGTAEAFF.

The rearrangement uses TRBV4-2 and TRBJ2-3; no reliable D call. CDR3 length equals 14 residues. In germline, CDR1 is LGHNA, CDR2 YNFKEQ. Deletions cut 3 bases from V and 0 bases from J, with 7 bases between. In DNA, the CDR3 is TGTGCCAGCAGCCACCCCGGGAGCACAGATACGCAGTATTTT. Residues: CASSHPGSTDTQYF.

This clone was seen only a few times. The chain uses TRBV27 and TRBJ1-5; the match to TRBD1 covers 8 bases. After removal of 8 bases from V and 1 base from J, the junction contained 7 bases not matched to a gene. The CDR3 spans 15 residues. Germline V lookup: CDR1 MNHEY, CDR2 SMNVEV (reference sequence). The CDR3 coding sequence is TGTGCCAGCTGGACCCGGACAGGGAGCAATCAGCCCCAGCATTTT. Its translation: CASWTRTGSNQPQHF.

The V gene is TRBV4-1, the J gene TRBJ2-3, with TRBD2 identical over 12 bases. Germline assignment: CDR1 MGHRA and CDR2 YSYEKL. The CDR3 covers 17 residues. With 0 bases clipped from V and 6 bases from J, the junction kept 7 bases outside the gene matches. This chain's CDR3 is CASSQDRFGLAGDTQYF. In nucleotides, the CDR3 is TGCGCCAGCAGCCAAGATCGATTTGGACTAGCGGGGGATACGCAGTATTTT.

Of note for this clone: At one end, the junction sequence differs from germline, possibly due to a read error. The rearrangement links TRBV7-7 to TRBJ1-4; D is ambiguous. The CDR3 is 13 residues long. The germline CDR1 and CDR2 sequences are SSHAT and FNYEAQ (reference sequence). The CDR3 nucleotides read TGTGCTAGCAGTCGGACTCGGGATGAAAAACTGTTTTTT. Its protein is CASSRTRDEKLFF.

The V call is TRBV7-6, the J call TRBJ1-1; TRBD1 matches 7 bases. CDR3 length: 14 amino acids. CDR1 SGHVS and CDR2 FNYEAQ come from the germline V gene. J was trimmed by 7 bases and V by 4 bases; bases with no gene match: 9. The CDR3 DNA reads as TGTGCCAGCAGCTCCGACAGGGATCTTAATGAAGCTTTCTTT. This gives the protein CASSSDRDLNEAFF.

The chain has TRBV30 and TRBJ1-5, with D possibly matching TRBD1 (6 bases). V lost 0 bases and J 0 bases, leaving 9 bases between the germline ends. Germline lookup yields CDR1 GTSNPN and CDR2 SVGIG (reference sequence). The CDR3 runs 15 residues. The CDR3 region has the DNA TGTGCCTGGAGTGTGGGGGCTACTAGCAATCAGCCCCAGCATTTT. Translated, it gives CAWSVGATSNQPQHF.

This clone was seen once. This rearrangement joins TRBV5-4 to TRBJ1-3; D is ambiguous. The V and J ends lost 2 bases and 2 bases respectively, with 11 bases between them. This CDR3 has 15 residues. Looked up from germline, CDR1 is SGHNT and CDR2 is YYREEE (reference sequence). CDR3 nucleotides: TGTGCCAGCAGCTTCCCCGGGTCAGCTGGAAACACCATATATTTT. It translates to CASSFPGSAGNTIYF.

The CDR3 here is CASMIDRGVPFYEQYF. The CDR3 nucleotides read TGTGCCAGCATGATAGACAGGGGAGTCCCTTTCTACGAGCAGTACTTC. The chain carries TRBV27 and TRBJ2-7; 8 bases are shared with TRBD1. The CDR3 is 16 amino acids. After removal of 7 bases from V and 3 bases from J, the junction contained 14 bases not matched to a gene. Per the germline V gene, CDR1 is MNHEY and CDR2 is SMNVEV (reference sequence).

Of note for this clone: One end of the junction does not line up with germline, which may come from a read error. The chain joins TRBV30 to TRBJ2-3; D remains unclear. Germline V gives CDR1 GTSNPN, CDR2 SVGIG (reference sequence). This CDR3 spans 11 amino acids. The CDR3 DNA reads TGTGCCTGGGAAGGCACAGATACACAGTATTTT. It translates to CAWEGTDTQYF.